The 30 T cell receptor beta chains below come from one sample, sequenced in a study of T cells after yellow fever vaccination. TCRdb analysed the 5' RACE reads with MiXCR anew, one entry per CDR3 protein. The sample yields a few hundred thousand distinct CDR3 sequences, over 6.5% seen once. Sample: CD4+ T cells sorted from PBMCs, taken on the day of the yellow fever booster vaccination. Every receptor here comes from a man aged 25-45 years who received the YFV17D yellow fever vaccine.

The chain combines TRBV3-1 with TRBJ2-7; D is unresolved. Germline CDR1 and CDR2: LGHDT and YNNKEL (reference sequence). Deletions cut 1 base from V and 4 bases from J, with 8 bases between. The CDR3 totals 13 residues. CDR3 amino acids: CASSQGFAYEQYF. For the CDR3, the DNA is TGTGCCAGCAGCCAAGGGTTTGCGTACGAGCAGTACTTC.

This clonotype was found many times. The rearrangement links TRBV20-1 to TRBJ2-5; TRBD2 might be the D (7 bases). Looked up from germline, CDR1 is DFQATT and CDR2 is SNEGSKA (reference sequence). V was clipped by 8 bases and J by 3 bases, with 16 bases between them. This CDR3 region has 13 residues. CDR3 loop: CSLGGGPEETQYF. The CDR3 DNA sequence: TGCAGTTTAGGGGGAGGGCCGGAAGAGACCCAGTACTTC.

As concerns this clonotype: A much larger clone lies one base from this, so it may be a read error. No conserved phenylalanine or tryptophan ends this CDR3, so it is likely a read error. The rearrangement joins TRBV28 to TRBJ1-2; D possibly corresponds to TRBD1 (5 bases). The CDR3 runs to 14 residues. Germline CDR1 reads MDHEN; CDR2 reads SYDVKM. V lost 7 bases, J lost 2 bases, and 14 bases lay in between. For the CDR3, the DNA is TGTGCCAGCACCTTGGGGCGCAACAACTATGGCTACACCCTC. It specifies CASTLGRNNYGYTL.

This clonotype came up many times. V gene TRBV3-1 combines with J gene TRBJ2-1, with 11 bases fitting TRBD1. Germline CDR1 reads LGHDT; CDR2 reads YNNKEL (reference sequence). V gave up 3 bases and J gave up 9 bases; unmatched junction bases: 10. This CDR3 is built from 16 residues. CDR3 sequence: CASSHGTGGVVSEQFF. In DNA form, the CDR3 reads TGTGCCAGCAGCCATGGGACAGGGGGAGTGGTAAGTGAGCAGTTCTTC.

Ten or more counts support this clonotype. The chain carries TRBV20-1 and TRBJ2-7; the D gene could be TRBD1 or TRBD2 (6 bases each). Deletions cut 4 bases from V and 3 bases from J, with 16 bases between. Germline V gene lookup returns CDR1 DFQATT and CDR2 SNEGSKA (reference sequence). CDR3 length: 14 amino acids. The CDR3 protein is CSANPRRGIYEQYF. The CDR3 DNA is TGCAGTGCTAACCCCCGGAGGGGGATCTACGAGCAGTACTTC.

This clonotype occurred a few times. The rearrangement uses TRBV30 and TRBJ2-7; 8 positions agree with TRBD1. With 4 bases clipped from V and 7 bases from J, the junction kept 9 bases outside the gene matches. Per germline, CDR1 GTSNPN and CDR2 SVGIG (reference sequence). This CDR3 contains 13 residues. CDR3 in amino acids: CAWKRTGSGEQYF. The DNA for the CDR3 is TGTGCCTGGAAGCGGACAGGGTCTGGGGAGCAGTACTTC. The complete variable domain, with remaining parts taken from reference TRBV30 and TRBJ2-7, reads SQTIHQWPATLVQPVGSPLSLECTVEGTSNPNLYWYRQAAGRGLQLLFYSVGIGQISSEVPQNLSASRPQDRQFILSSKKLLLSDSGFYLCAWKRTGSGEQYFGPGTRLTVT.

This clonotype was detected a few times. The V and J genes are TRBV7-2 and TRBJ2-7; D is uncertain. CDR3 size: 13 residues. V dropped 7 bases and J dropped 6 bases, with 16 bases sitting between them. The germline gives CDR1 SGHTA, CDR2 FQGNSA. Written as DNA, the CDR3 is TGTGCCAGCACCGAGATCGGGTACGTCGAGCAGTACTTC. As protein: CASTEIGYVEQYF.

Many counts were recorded for this clonotype. CDR3 amino acids: CSAPGLVRGEQYF. CDR3 sequence (DNA): TGCAGTGCTCCGGGACTAGTAAGAGGCGAGCAGTACTTC. V usage is TRBV20-1 and J usage is TRBJ2-7, with 8 positions matching TRBD2. J lost 6 bases, V lost 5 bases, and 9 bases had no gene match. Germline V lookup: CDR1 DFQATT, CDR2 SNEGSKA (reference sequence). CDR3 length equals 13 residues.

CDR3 amino acids: CASSPRGSGGIVTNTGELFF. The CDR3 DNA follows: TGTGCCAGTAGCCCCCGCGGATCGGGAGGAATCGTGACGAACACCGGGGAGCTGTTTTTT. The V gene is TRBV19, the J gene TRBJ2-2, with 7 positions matching TRBD2. This CDR3 has 20 amino acids. V was clipped by 6 bases and J by 0 bases; unmatched bases: 19. In germline, CDR1 is LNHDA, CDR2 SQIVND (reference sequence). Variable domain in full (rest from reference TRBV19 and TRBJ2-2): DGGITQSPKYLFRKEGQNVTLSCEQNLNHDAMYWYRQDPGQGLRLIYYSQIVNDFQKGDIAEGYSVSREKKESFPLTVTSAQKNPTAFYLCASSPRGSGGIVTNTGELFFGEGSRLTVL.

This clonotype was recorded a few times. V and J are TRBV7-2 and TRBJ2-5; D is possibly TRBD2 (5 bases). Trimming removed 2 bases from V and 2 bases from J, with 9 bases in between. The germline CDR1 and CDR2 sequences are SGHTA and FQGNSA. The length of the CDR3 is 14 residues. The DNA of the CDR3 is TGTGCCAGCAGCTTAATAGCGAGTCAAGAGACCCAGTACTTC. Protein sequence: CASSLIASQETQYF. The variable domain in full, completed from reference TRBV7-2 and TRBJ2-5, reads GAGVSQSPSNKVTEKGKDVELRCDPISGHTALYWYRQSLGQGLEFLIYFQGNSAPDKSGLPSDRFSAERTGGSVSTLTIQRTQQEDSAVYLCASSLIASQETQYFGPGTRLLVL.

This clonotype was recorded many times. The V and J genes are TRBV7-2 and TRBJ2-7; D is undetermined. Trimming shortened V by 1 base and J by 2 bases, and 9 bases separated the two germline ends. The CDR3 sequence is 14 residues long. Per germline, CDR1 SGHTA and CDR2 FQGNSA. The CDR3 nucleotides are TGTGCCAGCAGCTTAGGTGGCAACACCTACGAGCAGTACTTC. It translates to CASSLGGNTYEQYF.

This clonotype was counted at least ten times. The chain has TRBV4-3 and TRBJ1-2; D is possibly TRBD1 (5 bases). Germline V gene lookup returns CDR1 LGHNA and CDR2 YSLEER. CDR3 size: 13 residues. The V and J ends lost 4 bases and 8 bases respectively, with 14 bases between them. The CDR3 sequence is CASSPTGRDGYTF. The CDR3 bases are TGCGCCAGCAGCCCCACCGGACGGGACGGCTACACCTTC.

This clonotype was found a few times. The chain couples TRBV30 to TRBJ2-2, with D unclear. Germline lookup yields CDR1 GTSNPN and CDR2 SVGIG (reference sequence). This CDR3 is built from 13 residues. V lost 1 base to trimming and J lost 2 bases, with 5 bases between them. CDR3 protein: CAWSEYNTGELFF. The CDR3 DNA follows: TGTGCCTGGAGTGAATATAACACCGGGGAGCTGTTTTTT.

The genes are TRBV10-3 and TRBJ2-1, with 9 bases matching TRBD1. The CDR3 sequence is 14 residues long. With 0 bases clipped from V and 6 bases from J, the junction kept 0 bases outside the gene matches. Germline V gives CDR1 ENHRY, CDR2 SYGVKD. The CDR3 nucleotides read TGTGCCATCAGTGAGTCGGACAGGGGCAATGAGCAGTTCTTC. Protein: CAISESDRGNEQFF.

This clonotype was recorded a few times. The chain links TRBV11-2 to TRBJ2-5, with a possible D match to TRBD2 (5 bases). From germline, CDR1 is SGHAT and CDR2 FQNNGV. This CDR3 contains 13 residues. V was clipped by 5 bases and J by 4 bases, with 11 bases between them. The CDR3 DNA reads as TGTGCCAGCAGCCCGGGGAACGGAGAGACCCAGTACTTC. Amino acids: CASSPGNGETQYF.

This clonotype was detected a few times. The J gene is TRBJ2-5, the V gene TRBV6-1; 12 bases align to TRBD2. With V trimmed by 6 bases and J by 0 bases, 14 bases remained unmatched. The CDR3 length is 19 residues. CDR1 is MNHNS, CDR2 SASEGT, per germline. In nucleotides, the CDR3 is TGTGCCAGCAGCATACGGACTAGCGGGAACCTTAGGGACCAAGAGACCCAGTACTTC. Amino acid sequence: CASSIRTSGNLRDQETQYF.

The V and J genes are TRBV7-2 and TRBJ1-6; TRBD1 is a possible D gene (6 bases). Trimming took 7 bases from V and 8 from J, leaving 18 bases between them. Germline CDR1 and CDR2: SGHTA and FQGNSA. CDR3 length equals 15 residues. CDR3 DNA: TGTGCCAGCAACTTGGGGGGGGCCCTCTATTCACCCCTCCACTTT. This codes for CASNLGGALYSPLHF.

This clonotype was detected only a few times. V gene TRBV27 combines with J gene TRBJ2-3; tentatively, D is TRBD1 or TRBD2 (5 bases each). Germline lookup yields CDR1 MNHEY and CDR2 SMNVEV (reference sequence). Trimming pared 2 bases from V and 0 bases from J, leaving 15 bases between. This CDR3 spans 17 amino acids. The CDR3 protein is CASSLMRSGASTDTQYF. DNA for the CDR3: TGTGCCAGCAGTTTAATGCGATCCGGGGCCAGCACAGATACGCAGTATTTT.

The chain has TRBV7-2 and TRBJ2-7; 7 bases align to TRBD2. The V gene's germline CDR1 is SGHTA and CDR2 FQGNSA. This CDR3 has 15 residues. V lost 1 base and J lost 2; bases outside the gene matches: 5. CDR3 in amino acids: CASSLGSGDTYEQYF. In DNA form, the CDR3 reads TGTGCCAGCAGCTTAGGGAGCGGGGATACCTACGAGCAGTACTTC. The whole variable domain, filled in from reference TRBV7-2 and TRBJ2-7, reads GAGVSQSPSNKVTEKGKDVELRCDPISGHTALYWYRQSLGQGLEFLIYFQGNSAPDKSGLPSDRFSAERTGGSVSTLTIQRTQQEDSAVYLCASSLGSGDTYEQYFGPGTRLTVT.

This chain uses TRBV20-1 with TRBJ1-4; a possible D gene is TRBD1 (5 bases). The CDR3 covers 15 residues. Per the germline V gene, CDR1 is DFQATT and CDR2 is SNEGSKA (reference sequence). The V end lost 0 bases, the J end lost 3 bases, and 11 bases lay between the germline ends. The chain's CDR3 is CSARDPGRANEKLFF. CDR3 DNA sequence: TGCAGTGCTAGAGACCCAGGGCGAGCTAATGAAAAACTGTTTTTT.

The chain is built from TRBV19 and TRBJ2-1; D might be TRBD2 (5 bases). This CDR3 region has 14 residues. Trimming removed 3 bases from V and 8 bases from J, with 14 bases in between. Per the germline V gene, CDR1 is LNHDA and CDR2 is SQIVND (reference sequence). In nucleotides, the CDR3 is TGTGCCAGTAGTATCGACGGGAAGGGCGATGAGCAGTTCTTC. The encoded protein is CASSIDGKGDEQFF.

Many counts were recorded for this clonotype. This chain links TRBV3-1 with TRBJ2-2; possibly TRBD2 for D (6 bases). V lost 6 bases and J lost 8, with 13 bases in between. This CDR3 has 13 amino acids. CDR1 is LGHDT, CDR2 YNNKEL, per germline (reference sequence). The CDR3 spells CASSRGGSGELFF. The CDR3 DNA reads TGTGCCAGCAGTCGGGGAGGTTCTGGGGAGCTGTTTTTT.

This clonotype turned up a few times. The J gene is TRBJ2-1, the V gene TRBV6-4; D is perhaps TRBD2 (6 bases). Germline V gene sequence: CDR1 MRHNA, CDR2 SNTAGT. The CDR3 totals 22 residues. Trimming stripped 6 bases from V and 4 bases from J, with 37 bases between. As DNA, the CDR3 is TGTGCCAGCAGACCGACCTCCCGGGGACTCGTCACGCCAATCTCAGATTACAATGAGCAGTTCTTC. This encodes CASRPTSRGLVTPISDYNEQFF.

Remarks on this clonotype: At one of its ends the junction is not consistent with the germline gene, which may arise from a read error. This sequence joins TRBV20-1 and TRBJ2-5; 9 nucleotides agree with TRBD2. The CDR3 spans 12 residues. CDR1 is DFQATT and CDR2 is SNEGSKA in the germline V gene (reference sequence). In DNA, the CDR3 is TGCGGTGCTAGCGGGGCGGTGTCGACCCAGTACTTC. Protein sequence: CGASGAVSTQYF.

The gene calls are TRBV12-3 or TRBV12-4 and TRBJ2-2; TRBD2 aligns across 8 bases. V lost 8 bases to trimming and J lost 5 bases; unmatched junction nucleotides: 10. CDR3 length equals 15 residues. In DNA form, the CDR3 reads TGTGCCAGCGGAACCCTGAGCGGGAGTACCGGGGAGCTGTTTTTT. Its translation is CASGTLSGSTGELFF.

This clonotype was found many times. The chain joins TRBV15 to TRBJ2-7, with TRBD2 matching 10 bases. The CDR3 length is 18 residues. Germline values: CDR1 LNHNV, CDR2 YYDKDF (reference sequence). Trimming at V came to 4 bases and at J to 2 bases, leaving 14 bases not matched to a gene. The CDR3 here is CATSTRASGSRMAYEQYF. CDR3 DNA: TGTGCCACCAGCACAAGGGCTAGCGGGAGTCGAATGGCCTACGAGCAGTACTTC. Supplemented by reference TRBV15 and TRBJ2-7, the full variable domain reads DAMVIQNPRYQVTQFGKPVTLSCSQTLNHNVMYWYQQKSSQAPKLLFHYYDKDFNNEADTPDNFQSRRPNTSFCFLDIRSPGLGDTAMYLCATSTRASGSRMAYEQYFGPGTRLTVT.

This chain links TRBV5-4 with TRBJ2-5; D unresolved. This CDR3 is built from 13 residues. CDR1 and CDR2 (germline): SGHNT, YYREEE (reference sequence). The V and J ends lost 1 base and 1 base respectively, with 5 bases between them. The CDR3 sequence is CASSLNVQETQYF. In nucleotides, the CDR3 is TGTGCCAGCAGCTTGAATGTCCAAGAGACCCAGTACTTC.

This clonotype was counted ten times or more. The J gene is TRBJ2-1, the V gene TRBV27; the D call may be TRBD1 or TRBD2 (5 bases each). This CDR3 has 15 amino acids. Germline V gives CDR1 MNHEY, CDR2 SMNVEV (reference sequence). The V and J ends lost 2 bases and 8 bases respectively, with 16 bases between them. The CDR3 region is CASSLLGTPQDEQFF. The CDR3 DNA is TGTGCCAGCAGTTTACTCGGGACCCCCCAGGATGAGCAGTTCTTC.

This clonotype was counted ten times or more. This CDR3 is CSVVGLAGPGDTQYF. CDR3 nucleotides: TGCAGCGTTGTAGGACTAGCGGGACCCGGAGATACGCAGTATTTT. The J gene is TRBJ2-3, the V gene TRBV29-1; 12 bases map to TRBD2. V was pared by 4 bases and J by 5 bases, with 7 bases of the junction left unmatched. The CDR3 is 15 amino acids. Germline V CDR1 and CDR2: SQVTM, ANQGSEA.

This clonotype has a handful of counts. The chain joins TRBV5-1 to TRBJ2-5; D remains ambiguous. The CDR3 runs 13 residues. V gave up 4 bases and J gave up 3 bases, with 10 bases separating them. Germline CDR1 SGHRS, CDR2 YFSETQ. In DNA, the CDR3 is TGCGCCAGCAGCCCTTTAGTGGAAGAGACCCAGTACTTC. Its translation is CASSPLVEETQYF.